This is a list of T cell receptor beta chains from one sample in a study of T-cell reconstitution after alpha-beta-depleted transplantation in children. TCRdb passed the PCR reads through MiXCR, listing each CDR3 protein once. Of hundreds of thousands of distinct CDR3 sequences listed, approximately 14% are singletons. The source material was PBMCs, sampled before TCRalphabeta/CD19-depleted stem cell transplant. The receptors were sampled from a girl aged 2 to 9 with congenital amegakaryocytic thrombocytopenia, due to receive a stem cell transplant. Both conserved end residues are part of each CDR3. Each record gives: V gene, J gene, CDR3 protein.

V: TRBV12-3/TRBV12-4
J: TRBJ2-2
CDR3: CASSFGGELFF

V: TRBV21-1
J: TRBJ1-6
CDR3: CASSKGKEGSSYNSPLHF

V: TRBV5-1
J: TRBJ2-1
CDR3: CASSSGLAAGSEQFF

V: TRBV27
J: TRBJ2-7
CDR3: CASSLTGLVYEQYF

V: TRBV20-1
J: TRBJ2-4
CDR3: CSARELPSRGLNIQYF

V: TRBV5-1
J: TRBJ2-5
CDR3: CASSFLPGHADPKGGETQYF

V: TRBV7-2
J: TRBJ2-7
CDR3: CASSFRSGSSSYEQYF

V: TRBV28
J: TRBJ1-2
CDR3: CASSLWGTPYGYTF

V: TRBV4-1
J: TRBJ2-7
CDR3: CASSRSGEPYYEQYF

V: TRBV29-1
J: TRBJ2-5
CDR3: CSVEGENQYF

V: TRBV5-1
J: TRBJ2-7
CDR3: CASSDRGGGPFEQYF

V: TRBV7-3
J: TRBJ2-2
CDR3: CASSSGGGYGELFF

V: TRBV30
J: TRBJ1-4
CDR3: CAWDRLNEKLFF

V: TRBV7-6
J: TRBJ2-5
CDR3: CASSHVGRREGRETQYF

V: TRBV20-1
J: TRBJ1-5
CDR3: CSAPPRTGGMYSNQPQHF

V: TRBV7-9
J: TRBJ2-7
CDR3: CASSAGGAQYEQYF

V: TRBV5-1
J: TRBJ1-6
CDR3: CASSATDNSPLHF

V: TRBV24-1
J: TRBJ2-5
CDR3: CATSDFGEETQYF

V: TRBV15
J: TRBJ2-3
CDR3: CATSFIADTQYF

V: TRBV12-3/TRBV12-4
J: TRBJ2-7
CDR3: CASSSGKGLEQYF

V: TRBV5-1
J: TRBJ2-7
CDR3: CASSSATGHYEQYF

V: TRBV29-1
J: TRBJ2-7
CDR3: CSVEQRTEQYF

V: TRBV7-4
J: TRBJ2-7
CDR3: CASPNIIYEQYF

V: TRBV29-1
J: TRBJ1-1
CDR3: CSVVLGDTEAFF

V: TRBV20-1
J: TRBJ2-5
CDR3: CSARSQGPEETQYF

V: TRBV5-1
J: TRBJ2-1
CDR3: CASSLADSGRAYNEQFF

V: TRBV4-1
J: TRBJ1-2
CDR3: CASSDREYYGYTF

V: TRBV10-3
J: TRBJ1-1
CDR3: CAISERGSGEAFF

V: TRBV20-1
J: TRBJ2-7
CDR3: CSARTLAGMGEQYF

V: TRBV5-1
J: TRBJ2-3
CDR3: CASSWTSAGDTQYF

V: TRBV7-9
J: TRBJ2-7
CDR3: CASSLVALGASYEQYF

V: TRBV7-6
J: TRBJ1-6
CDR3: CASSRARDNNSPLHF

V: TRBV15
J: TRBJ1-2
CDR3: CATSRDGPNLLGGYTF

V: TRBV20-1
J: TRBJ1-5
CDR3: CSSRDRGSSNQPQHF

V: TRBV10-3
J: TRBJ2-2
CDR3: CAISERGRRIGELFF

V: TRBV10-3
J: TRBJ2-4
CDR3: CAAAEARSSIQYF

V: TRBV20-1
J: TRBJ1-4
CDR3: CSANVRGRVEKLFF

V: TRBV7-9
J: TRBJ1-1
CDR3: CASITGNTEAFF

V: TRBV5-1
J: TRBJ1-1
CDR3: CASSIDGAEGSEAFF

V: TRBV12-3/TRBV12-4
J: TRBJ2-1
CDR3: CASSFWSWAYNEQFF

V: TRBV14
J: TRBJ2-2
CDR3: CASSQRQGGELFF

V: TRBV10-3
J: TRBJ1-3
CDR3: CAISESIWFGNTIYF

V: TRBV6-1
J: TRBJ2-7
CDR3: CASSRSGYTYEQYF

V: TRBV5-5
J: TRBJ2-6
CDR3: CASSFTTGTGAGANVLTF

V: TRBV6-1
J: NA
CDR3: CASSPQFNQPQYF

V: TRBV20-1
J: TRBJ2-2
CDR3: CSARDRPLRETYTGELFF

V: TRBV5-1
J: TRBJ2-1
CDR3: CASSLFSFEALHNNEQFF

V: TRBV14
J: TRBJ2-1
CDR3: CASSQEGSNEQFF

V: TRBV11-1
J: TRBJ1-1
CDR3: CASSQNALEAFF

V: TRBV20-1
J: TRBJ1-2
CDR3: CSAQLTQGLGLNYGYTF

V: TRBV29-1
J: TRBJ2-7
CDR3: CSPPDLCYEQYF

V: TRBV20-1
J: TRBJ2-1
CDR3: CSADAGDPYNEQFF

V: TRBV5-1
J: TRBJ2-1
CDR3: CASAQAAGEYNEQFF

V: TRBV7-9
J: TRBJ2-7
CDR3: CASSFATKYEEYF

V: TRBV19
J: TRBJ2-7
CDR3: CASIPGTTGNEQYF